This paragraph reports one T cell receptor beta chain. Its antigen remains unidentified. Following extraction, RNA underwent reverse transcription to cDNA, which served as the sequencing template. TCRdb's table, derived via immunoSEQ multiplex PCR, lists solely in-frame clones and lacks some. The table lists more than 95,000 clones, less than 50% of them singletons. Specimens obtained from alopecia areata patients comprised lesional scalp punch biopsies and peripheral blood. The authors sorted CD4+ and CD8+ T cells from PBMCs. These data originate in a study of CD8+ T cells in alopecia areata. Study-wide results and limits: Possibly as an HLA-related effect, TCR sharing across patients appeared less clear than in mice. Scalp samples also contribute reads from the resident alphabeta T cells found in normal skin.

Source material: CD4+ T cells sorted from blood. The sequence derives from a human donor with alopecia areata.

CDR3 bases: TGTGCCAGCAGTACCGGAATCCAGATGACAGATACGCAGTATTTT. Encoded protein: CASSTGIQMTDTQYF. This chain joins TRBV6-5 and TRBJ2-3, with D unclear. CDR1 MNHEY and CDR2 SVGAGI come from the germline V gene. Trimming removed 5 bases at V and 3 bases at J, with 15 bases between. The CDR3 runs to 15 residues.